This is a list of T cell receptor beta chains from one sample in a study of control samples from healthy donors and cancer patients. The assay was immunoSEQ multiplex PCR, and TCRdb's table has in-frame clones only and misses some. The sample yields 150,000 to 200,000 clones, roughly nine tenths seen once. The sequenced material came from blood. These receptors originate from a woman aged 30 to 39 in good health. The CDR3 runs from the conserved cysteine through the conserved F or W. D genes are given only for firm matches. Expanded clones are given a class, and other clones once, few, many or no size at all.

>NA|TRBJ2-1|TRBV5-1|TRBD2
CASSLAATSGTNEQFF
TGCGCCAGCAGCTTGGCGGCGACTAGCGGGACTAATGAGCAGTTCTTC
>NA|TRBJ2-3|TRBV28|TRBD2
CASSRAGGSTDTQYF
TGTGCCAGCAGTAGAGCGGGAGGGAGCACAGATACGCAGTATTTT
>NA|TRBJ1-2|TRBV19|NA
CASKTDNYGYTF
TGTGCCAGTAAGACTGATAACTATGGCTACACCTTC
>NA|TRBJ2-3|TRBV11-3|TRBD2
CASSRDYYPTDTQYF
TGTGCCAGCAGCAGGGACTATTACCCCACAGATACGCAGTATTTT
>NA|TRBJ2-7|TRBV19|NA
CASSIQASYEQYF
TGTGCCAGTAGTATCCAGGCCTCCTACGAGCAGTACTTC
>once|TRBJ1-5|TRBV19|NA
CASSIGRVGNQPQHF
TGTGCCAGTAGTATCGGCAGGGTGGGAAATCAGCCCCAGCATTTT
>NA|TRBJ2-1|TRBV11-2|NA
CASSPWVEQFF
TGTGCCAGCAGCCCGTGGGTTGAGCAGTTCTTC
>many|TRBJ2-7|TRBV28|TRBD1
CASRDPGQGYEQYF
TGTGCCAGCAGAGATCCGGGACAGGGGTACGAGCAGTACTTC
>NA|TRBJ2-1|TRBV19|NA
CASSIVGGAAEQFF
TGTGCCAGTAGTATAGTAGGGGGGGCGGCGGAGCAGTTCTTC
>NA|TRBJ1-6|TRBV3-1/TRBV3-2|NA
CASSQNPGSNSPLHF
TGTGCCAGCAGCCAAAACCCAGGGTCGAATTCACCCCTCCACTTT
>NA|TRBJ2-5|TRBV27|NA
CASSLSGGGGTQYF
TGTGCCAGCAGTTTATCGGGGGGAGGGGGGACCCAGTACTTC
>NA|TRBJ1-5|TRBV7-6|NA
CASSLVGDQPQHF
TGTGCCAGCAGCTTAGTTGGGGATCAGCCCCAGCATTTT
>NA|TRBJ1-2|TRBV7-2|TRBD1
CASSLVRAGGNGYTF
TGTGCCAGCAGCTTAGTGAGGGCAGGGGGCAATGGCTACACCTTC
>NA|TRBJ2-7|TRBV6-2/TRBV6-3|NA
CASSYSLASYEQYF
TGTGCCAGCAGTTACTCGCTGGCCTCCTACGAGCAGTACTTC
>NA|TRBJ1-2|TRBV9|NA
CASSVSQGSNYGYTF
TGTGCCAGCAGCGTATCACAGGGATCTAACTATGGCTACACCTTC
>NA|TRBJ1-1|TRBV4-2|NA
CASSQERGPNTEAFF
TGTGCCAGCAGCCAAGAGAGGGGCCCGAACACTGAAGCTTTCTTT
>NA|TRBJ2-7|TRBV2|NA
CASSEGAYEQYF
TGTGCCAGCAGTGAAGGGGCCTACGAGCAGTACTTC
>NA|TRBJ2-1|TRBV27|TRBD2
CASSLISGGAYEQFF
TGTGCCAGCAGTTTGATTAGCGGGGGGGCCTATGAGCAGTTCTTC
>NA|TRBJ2-3|TRBV19|TRBD2
CASSTLGLVGDTQYF
TGTGCCAGTAGTACCCTCGGACTAGTTGGAGATACGCAGTATTTT
>NA|TRBJ1-6|TRBV10-3|NA
CAISGDGNSPLHF
TGTGCCATCAGTGGGGACGGAAATTCACCCCTCCACTTT
>NA|TRBJ1-1|TRBV6-5|NA
CANKTGGGTEAFF
TGTGCCAACAAGACGGGCGGAGGCACTGAAGCTTTCTTT
>NA|TRBJ1-4|TRBV5-1|NA
CASSTDSTNEKLFF
TGCGCCAGCAGCACCGACAGTACTAATGAAAAACTGTTTTTT
>NA|TRBJ1-1|TRBV27|TRBD1
CASRTGRSGTEAFF
TGTGCCAGCAGGACAGGGCGGTCGGGCACTGAAGCTTTCTTT
>NA|TRBJ2-2|TRBV12-5|TRBD2
CASGLGLADTGELFF
TGTGCTAGTGGTTTGGGACTAGCAGACACCGGGGAGCTGTTTTTT
>NA|TRBJ2-1|TRBV25-1|TRBD1
CASSEFRTGSNNEQFF
TGTGCCAGCAGTGAATTTCGGACAGGGAGTAACAATGAGCAGTTCTTC
>NA|TRBJ2-5|TRBV19|TRBD2
CASTPLAGNQETQYF
TGTGCCAGTACCCCGCTAGCGGGGAATCAAGAGACCCAGTACTTC
>NA|TRBJ2-7|TRBV2|NA
CASRKLQGPTFYEQYF
TGTGCCAGCCGGAAACTGCAGGGGCCGACTTTCTACGAGCAGTACTTC
>NA|TRBJ2-1|TRBV3-1/TRBV3-2|TRBD2
CASSRLAGEGEQFF
TGTGCCAGCAGCCGACTAGCGGGGGAGGGTGAGCAGTTCTTC
>NA|TRBJ1-2|TRBV10-3|TRBD1
CAIPGQGAYGYTF
TGTGCCATCCCGGGACAGGGGGCCTATGGCTACACCTTC